A single sample gave rise to the 6 T cell receptor beta chains below, sequenced in a study of cytomegalovirus exposure and HLA in healthy donors. Primers included in the PCR were 60 Vbeta and 13 Jbeta primers. Clones were read by immunoSEQ multiplex PCR, and TCRdb kept only the in-frame ones, dropping some. The sample has some 190,000 clones, around four fifths seen once. Input material: PBMCs. These receptors came from a boy aged 2 to 10 in good health and CMV-seronegative.

The gene calls are TRBV5-8 and TRBJ2-7, with TRBD2 matching 13 bases. Unmatched junction bases numbered 10, after V lost 4 bases and J lost 12 bases. Per germline, CDR1 SGHTS and CDR2 YDEGEE. The CDR3 contains 14 residues. This CDR3 is CASSPIHTSGRGYF. The DNA for the CDR3 is TGTGCCAGCAGCCCTATACACACTAGCGGGAGGGGGTACTTC.

This clone was detected once. The chain joins TRBV5-1 to TRBJ2-3; TRBD1 aligns across 10 bases. Germline assignment: CDR1 SGHRS and CDR2 YFSETQ. The CDR3 has 15 amino acids. Trimming took 3 bases from V and 4 from J; bases not matched to a gene: 5. The CDR3 DNA reads TGCGCCAGCAGCTCGATCGGACAGGGGGCAGATACGCAGTATTTT. Translation gives CASSSIGQGADTQYF.

The chain uses TRBV7-9 and TRBJ2-3; 13 bases line up with TRBD2. Germline values: CDR1 SEHNR, CDR2 FQNEAQ (reference sequence). After removal of 1 base from V and 7 bases from J, the junction contained 2 bases not matched to a gene. This CDR3 comprises 15 residues. CDR3 bases: TGTGCCAGCAGCTTAGGGACTAGCGGGAGAAATACGCAGTATTTT. It is translated as CASSLGTSGRNTQYF.

The rearrangement joins TRBV18 to TRBJ2-3; TRBD1 matches 11 bases. The CDR3 runs 18 residues. The germline gives CDR1 KGHSH, CDR2 LQKENI. Trimming at V came to 2 bases and at J to 0 bases, leaving 7 bases not matched to a gene. Here the CDR3 DNA reads TGTGCCAGCTCACCAGCCGGGACAGGGGGGTCTAGCACAGATACGCAGTATTTT. Protein sequence: CASSPAGTGGSSTDTQYF.

This clone was observed a few times. This rearrangement joins TRBV7-2 to TRBJ1-2; D call uncertain. CDR1 and CDR2 (germline): SGHTA, FQGNSA. Trimming took 3 bases from V and 2 from J, leaving 16 bases between them. The CDR3 contains 16 residues. The DNA for the CDR3 is TGTGCCAGCAGCTTGGTAGCCGGCGGAACAAACTATGGCTACACCTTC. Residues: CASSLVAGGTNYGYTF.

This chain uses TRBV6-5 with TRBJ2-3, with a possible D match to TRBD2 (6 bases). The germline CDR1 and CDR2 sequences are MNHEY and SVGAGI. CDR3 length: 15 residues. Trimming removed 2 bases from V and 0 bases from J, with 9 bases in between. Here the CDR3 DNA reads TGTGCCAGCAGTTACGCGGGGATCAGCACAGATACGCAGTATTTT. This codes for CASSYAGISTDTQYF.